The source of this T cell receptor (beta chain) is a study of vaccination and CD4 T cells after COVID-19. Study information: Post-COVID samples had a sampling time that fell a median roughly 100 days after diagnosis (range 35 to 161). Overlapping spike peptides from SARS-CoV-2, HCoV-NL63, HCoV-OC43 and HCoV-229E served to stimulate the cells.

V was shortened by 4 bases and J by 2 bases, with 11 bases between the two germline ends. The CDR3 covers 14 residues. CDR1 is LNHNV, CDR2 YYDKDF, per germline (reference sequence). With respect to this clonotype: What it binds is not known.

Researchers used the Oncomine TCR Beta short-read assay to sequence DNA from cultured CD4+ T cells. TCRdb processed the PCR reads anew with MiXCR; each CDR3 protein has one entry. The sample shows 11,000 to 15,000 distinct CDR3 sequences, about 60% of them seen only once. Findings and caveats of the study: Clonotypes reactive to SARS-CoV-2 had a median that went up from around 20 to 38, but not significantly.

The treatment: 10-day PBMC culture with coronavirus spike peptide pools or control peptides (ViraFEST assay). ViraFEST grew antigen-specific T cells using peptide pools, then sequenced TCRs. The chain links TRBV15 to TRBJ1-1; D call uncertain. Sequencing was carried out using CD4+ T cells from blood, cultured in vitro. The receptor was isolated from a human donor who had recovered from COVID-19. This chain's CDR3 is CATSTIGRNTEAFF. In DNA, the CDR3 is TGTGCCACCAGCACTATCGGCCGCAACACTGAAGCTTTCTTT.